A single sample gave rise to the 14 T cell receptor beta chains below, sequenced in a study of STAT3 mutations in large granular lymphocyte leukemia. Study results and limitations: Every T-LGLL patient had at least one immunodominant TCRbeta clonotype.

Clones were sequenced by immunoSEQ multiplex PCR, and TCRdb holds only the in-frame ones, with some missing. This sample carries 8,000 to 11,000 clones, roughly nine tenths of them seen once, and the ten largest clones take roughly a quarter. No antigen is known for these receptors. The sequenced sample consisted of peripheral blood mononuclear cells. These TCRs come from a man aged 55 to 70 with T-cell large granular lymphocyte leukemia. Some clones in this sample may be carry-over from other donors' samples.

The chain carries TRBV19 and TRBJ1-1; maybe TRBD1 (6 bases). The germline V and J ends were trimmed by 8 bases and 5 bases, with 9 bases remaining between them. This CDR3 has 11 residues. Germline values: CDR1 LNHDA, CDR2 SQIVND (reference sequence). DNA of the CDR3: TGTGCCAGTGGCCAGGGGACTGAAGCTTTCTTT. Translated, it gives CASGQGTEAFF.

CDR3 protein: CASSLNREDYTF. The CDR3 region has the DNA TGTGCCAGCAGCTTGAACAGGGAAGACTACACCTTC. V gene TRBV5-4 combines with J gene TRBJ1-2; D is possibly TRBD1 (6 bases). V dropped 1 base and J dropped 10 bases, with 11 bases sitting between them. The CDR3 has 12 amino acids. In germline, CDR1 is SGHNT, CDR2 YYREEE (reference sequence).

V is TRBV6-5 and J is TRBJ2-5; 13 bases fit TRBD2. The V gene's germline CDR1 is MNHEY and CDR2 SVGAGI. The J segment lost 14 bases and the V segment lost 5 bases, leaving 5 bases of the junction unmatched. This CDR3 has 12 amino acids. CDR3 loop: CASSPGLAGTYF. Written as DNA, the CDR3 is TGTGCCAGCAGTCCGGGACTAGCGGGGACTTACTTC.

This clone appeared once. The V and J genes are TRBV5-5 and TRBJ2-3; TRBD2 matches 11 bases. Germline V gene lookup returns CDR1 SGHKS and CDR2 YYEKEE (reference sequence). Unmatched junction bases numbered 13, after V lost 3 bases and J lost 4 bases. CDR3 size: 18 residues. The CDR3 region is CASSSYYLAGGRADTQYF. As DNA, the CDR3 is TGTGCCAGCAGCTCTTACTACTTAGCGGGAGGGAGGGCAGATACGCAGTATTTT.

This sequence joins TRBV7-2 and TRBJ2-3; TRBD2 agrees at 7 bases. The junction had 13 bases not matched to a gene; V was cut back by 2 bases and J by 2 bases. The CDR3 has 18 residues. Per germline, CDR1 SGHTA and CDR2 FQGNSA. CDR3 sequence: CASSLRGGGSAFTDTQYF. CDR3 DNA: TGTGCCAGCAGCTTAAGGGGCGGCGGGAGCGCCTTCACAGATACGCAGTATTTT.

The chain recombines TRBV7-2 with TRBJ1-5; 9 nucleotides line up with TRBD1. With V trimmed by 1 base and J by 5 bases, 0 bases remained unmatched. The length of the CDR3 is 14 residues. The germline gives CDR1 SGHTA, CDR2 FQGNSA. The DNA of the CDR3 is TGTGCCAGCAGCTTAGGGGACAGGGATCAGCCCCAGCATTTT. Translated, it gives CASSLGDRDQPQHF. The whole variable domain, filled in from reference TRBV7-2 and TRBJ1-5, reads GAGVSQSPSNKVTEKGKDVELRCDPISGHTALYWYRQSLGQGLEFLIYFQGNSAPDKSGLPSDRFSAERTGGSVSTLTIQRTQQEDSAVYLCASSLGDRDQPQHFGDGTRLSIL.

The J gene is TRBJ2-4, the V gene TRBV7-2, with unresolved D. Trimming pared 1 base from V and 6 bases from J, leaving 10 bases between. CDR3 length equals 14 residues. The germline gives CDR1 SGHTA, CDR2 FQGNSA. CDR3: CASSLGGAGNIQYF. CDR3 bases: TGTGCCAGCAGCTTAGGAGGCGCCGGAAACATTCAGTACTTC.

The rearrangement uses TRBV4-1 and TRBJ1-1; maybe TRBD1 (6 bases). The CDR3 is 14 amino acids. Looked up from germline, CDR1 is MGHRA and CDR2 is YSYEKL. The germline V and J ends were trimmed by 3 bases and 6 bases, with 14 bases remaining between them. In DNA form, the CDR3 reads TGCGCCAGCAGCCACCTTGGGGGCCCGGCTGAAGCTTTCTTT. It yields the protein CASSHLGGPAEAFF.

The gene calls are TRBV20-1 and TRBJ2-3; D remains ambiguous. V was trimmed by 0 bases and J by 7 bases, leaving 5 bases between them. Germline CDR1 DFQATT, CDR2 SNEGSKA (reference sequence). This CDR3 spans 11 amino acids. CDR3 residues: CSAREQNTQYF. Here the CDR3 DNA reads TGCAGTGCTAGAGAACAGAATACGCAGTATTTT.

The chain carries TRBV6-5 and TRBJ1-5, with unresolved D. The CDR3 consists of 13 residues. Germline V lookup: CDR1 MNHEY, CDR2 SVGAGI. Deletions cut 5 bases from V and 5 bases from J, with 10 bases between. This CDR3 reads CASSPLGDQPQHF. CDR3 DNA sequence: TGTGCCAGCAGTCCCCTAGGTGATCAGCCCCAGCATTTT.

The chain couples TRBV9 to TRBJ1-5; 7 nucleotides agree with TRBD1. Germline V gene data show CDR1 as SGDLS and CDR2 as YYNGEE. This CDR3 comprises 13 residues. V was pared by 4 bases and J by 5 bases, with 3 bases of the junction left unmatched. The CDR3: CASSLTGDQPQHF. The CDR3 DNA reads as TGTGCCAGCAGCCTAACAGGGGATCAGCCCCAGCATTTT. Complete variable domain (other parts from reference TRBV9 and TRBJ1-5): DSGVTQTPKHLITATGQRVTLRCSPRSGDLSVYWYQQSLDQGLQFLIQYYNGEERAKGNILERFSAQQFPDLHSELNLSSLELGDSALYFCASSLTGDQPQHFGDGTRLSIL.

The chain links TRBV7-3 to TRBJ2-7, with 8 bases aligning to TRBD1. CDR3 size: 13 residues. Germline lookup yields CDR1 SGHTA and CDR2 FQGTGA. After removal of 6 bases from V and 6 bases from J, the junction contained 7 bases not matched to a gene. CDR3 loop: CASSLDRVGEQYF. CDR3 nucleotide sequence: TGTGCCAGCAGTTTGGACAGGGTAGGCGAGCAGTACTTC. The variable domain in full, completed from reference TRBV7-3 and TRBJ2-7, reads GAGVSQTPSNKVTEKGKYVELRCDPISGHTALYWYRQSLGQGPEFLIYFQGTGAADDSGLPNDRFFAVRPEGSVSTLKIQRTERGDSAVYLCASSLDRVGEQYFGPGTRLTVT.

This chain uses TRBV25-1 with TRBJ2-7, with D perhaps matching TRBD2 (5 bases). The V end lost 3 bases, the J end lost 2 bases, and 8 bases lay between the germline ends. This CDR3 has 13 residues. Per the germline V gene, CDR1 is MGHDK and CDR2 is SYGVNS. CDR3 residues: CASSEYGAYEQYF. CDR3 coding DNA: TGTGCCAGCAGTGAGTACGGGGCCTACGAGCAGTACTTC.

This chain connects TRBV5-1 to TRBJ2-5; 14 bases match TRBD2. CDR1 is SGHRS and CDR2 is YFSETQ in the germline V gene. With V trimmed by 2 bases and J by 5 bases, 8 bases remained unmatched. This CDR3 comprises 17 residues. CDR3 sequence (DNA): TGCGCCAGCAGCTTCTCCGGGACTAGCGGGAGCGGGGAGACCCAGTACTTC. Its protein product is CASSFSGTSGSGETQYF.